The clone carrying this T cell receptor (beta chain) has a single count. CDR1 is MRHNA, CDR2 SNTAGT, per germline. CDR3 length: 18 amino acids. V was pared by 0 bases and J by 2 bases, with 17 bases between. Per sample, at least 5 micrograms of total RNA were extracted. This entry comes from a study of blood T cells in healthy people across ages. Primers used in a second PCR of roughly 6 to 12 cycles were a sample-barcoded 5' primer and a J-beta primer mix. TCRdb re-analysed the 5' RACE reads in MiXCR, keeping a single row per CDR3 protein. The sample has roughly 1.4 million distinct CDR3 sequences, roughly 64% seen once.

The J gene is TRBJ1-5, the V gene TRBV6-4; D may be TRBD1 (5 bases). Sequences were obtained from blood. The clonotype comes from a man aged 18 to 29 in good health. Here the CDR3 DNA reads TGTGCCAGCAGTGACTCGAAACAGGTCTACGGGTGCAATCAGCCCCAGCATTTT. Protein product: CASSDSKQVYGCNQPQHF.